The next 20 T cell receptor beta chains were all read from a single sample in a study of blood T cell repertoires in COVID-19. The table came from immunoSEQ multiplex PCR; TCRdb's copy has only in-frame clones and leaves some out. Of over 200,000 clones listed, 75% to 90% are singletons. Material for sequencing was peripheral blood. These receptors were obtained from a human donor in a cohort sampled during active COVID-19.

This chain joins TRBV5-4 and TRBJ2-7; D might be TRBD2 (5 bases). The ends were cut back, 2 bases at V and 6 bases at J, with 18 bases in the middle. CDR3 length: 15 residues. Germline V gives CDR1 SGHNT, CDR2 YYREEE (reference sequence). Here the CDR3 reads CASSFRVSSRGEQYF. As DNA, the CDR3 is TGTGCCAGCAGCTTTCGGGTGTCTAGCCGGGGCGAGCAGTACTTC.

The rearrangement joins TRBV5-1 to TRBJ2-6; D remains unclear. The CDR3 is 13 residues long. V gave up 3 bases and J gave up 3 bases, with 4 bases separating them. Germline V gene data show CDR1 as SGHRS and CDR2 as YFSETQ. CDR3 residues: CASSSGGANVLTF. Written as DNA, the CDR3 is TGCGCCAGCAGCTCAGGTGGGGCCAACGTCCTGACTTTC.

To note about this clone: The sample contains more than one DNA sequence encoding this CDR3. The gene calls are TRBV9 and TRBJ1-6; no clear D. The CDR3 contains 12 residues. CDR1 is SGDLS, CDR2 YYNGEE, per germline. The V end was cut by 4 bases, the J end by 9 bases, with 8 bases between. The CDR3: CASSPGGSPLHF. The CDR3 region has the DNA TGTGCCAGCAGCCCTGGCGGTTCACCCCTCCACTTT.

The chain combines TRBV29-1 with TRBJ1-2; possible D gene TRBD1, 6 bases. CDR3 length equals 18 residues. The V end lost 0 bases, the J end lost 0 bases, and 20 bases lay between the germline ends. Germline V CDR1 and CDR2: SQVTM, ANQGSEA. DNA of the CDR3: TGCAGCGTTGAAGATCCGAGGGGGTTGGGCGACTCTAACTATGGCTACACCTTC. Residues: CSVEDPRGLGDSNYGYTF.

J is TRBJ1-4 and V is TRBV30; D is uncertain. Germline V gene lookup returns CDR1 GTSNPN and CDR2 SVGIG (reference sequence). With 7 bases removed from V and 6 bases from J, the gap between germline ends came to 15 bases. The CDR3 contains 13 residues. CDR3 region: CASPRPRDEKLFF. The CDR3 DNA sequence: TGTGCCTCCCCTAGACCTCGGGATGAAAAACTGTTTTTT.

V and J are TRBV19 and TRBJ2-3; 9 nucleotides agree with TRBD2. Unmatched junction bases numbered 17, after V lost 3 bases and J lost 4 bases. The CDR3 length is 19 residues. Germline V lookup: CDR1 LNHDA, CDR2 SQIVND (reference sequence). This chain's CDR3 is CASSIGRVRSGRRADTQYF. As DNA, the CDR3 is TGTGCCAGTAGTATTGGCAGGGTGAGAAGCGGGAGGAGGGCAGATACGCAGTATTTT.

The V and J genes are TRBV5-6 and TRBJ1-1; possible D gene TRBD1, 6 bases. The CDR3 is made up of 14 amino acids. Germline CDR1 is SGHDT and CDR2 is YYEEEE. V lost 4 bases, J lost 1 base, and 11 bases lay in between. This CDR3 is CASSPSTGNTEAFF. Written as DNA, the CDR3 is TGTGCCAGCAGCCCGTCGACAGGGAACACTGAAGCTTTCTTT.

The chain couples TRBV5-4 to TRBJ2-6; weak D call: TRBD2 (5 bases). The V end was cut by 2 bases, the J end by 1 base, with 7 bases between. CDR1 and CDR2 (germline): SGHNT, YYREEE (reference sequence). This CDR3 has 15 residues. The CDR3 reads CASSFTRSGANVLTF. Here the CDR3 DNA reads TGTGCCAGCAGCTTCACTAGGTCTGGGGCCAACGTCCTGACTTTC.

The J gene is TRBJ2-7, the V gene TRBV18; TRBD1 aligns across 12 bases. Germline lookup yields CDR1 KGHSH and CDR2 LQKENI. Trimming at V came to 3 bases and at J to 0 bases, leaving 9 bases not matched to a gene. CDR3 size: 18 residues. CDR3 nucleotide sequence: TGTGCCAGCTCACCCGTCCCGGGACAGGGGGCAAGCTCCTACGAGCAGTACTTC. It is translated as CASSPVPGQGASSYEQYF.

A single count supports this clone. The J gene is TRBJ1-5, the V gene TRBV28, with D possibly matching TRBD1 (6 bases). Trimming took off 5 bases at V and 9 bases at J, with 17 bases between the two ends. The CDR3 sequence is 14 residues long. Germline values: CDR1 MDHEN, CDR2 SYDVKM. CDR3 sequence (DNA): TGTGCCAGCAGTCCTCGACAGGCCGCGTCGCCCCAGCATTTT. It is translated as CASSPRQAASPQHF.

Turning to this clone: At one boundary the junction diverges from the germline segment, which might be a read error. V gene TRBV5-1 combines with J gene TRBJ1-2; 8 nucleotides line up with TRBD1. The CDR3 is made up of 15 amino acids. CDR1 and CDR2 (germline): SGHRS, YFSETQ. CDR3 in DNA: TGCGCCAGCAGTTTGGACAGGGCCTATAACTATGGCTACACCTTC. This encodes CASSLDRAYNYGYTF. The full variable domain, completed using reference TRBV5-1 and TRBJ1-2, is KAGVTQTPRYLIKTRGQQVTLSCSPISGHRSVSWYQQTPGQGLQFLFEYFSETQRNKGNFPGRFSGRQFSNSRSEMNVSTLELGDSALYLCASSLDRAYNYGYTFGSGTRLTVV.

This CDR3 reads CASSPEPGTAWGYEQYF. In DNA, the CDR3 is TGTGCCAGCAGCCCCGAGCCCGGGACAGCCTGGGGGTACGAGCAGTACTTC. This chain joins TRBV13 and TRBJ2-7; 7 bases align to TRBD1. The germline CDR1 and CDR2 sequences are PRHDT and FYEKMQ (reference sequence). The CDR3 runs to 17 residues. V was pared by 5 bases and J by 4 bases, with 17 bases of the junction left unmatched.

This sequence joins TRBV30 and TRBJ2-7; 11 bases map to TRBD2. In germline, CDR1 is GTSNPN, CDR2 SVGIG (reference sequence). This CDR3 has 14 residues. Losses at the gene ends were 4 bases for V and 12 bases for J; bases not matched to a gene: 14. The chain's CDR3 is CAWTSGTWGLAAYF. The CDR3 region has the DNA TGTGCCTGGACTTCCGGGACTTGGGGACTAGCGGCGTACTTC.

This chain uses TRBV11-2 with TRBJ1-3; no clear D gene. The CDR3 has 14 residues. In germline, CDR1 is SGHAT, CDR2 FQNNGV. Trimming took 7 bases from V and 2 from J, leaving 12 bases between them. The CDR3 DNA reads TGTGCCAGCACCGGGATAGTGCCTGGAAACACCATATATTTT. Protein: CASTGIVPGNTIYF.

V and J are TRBV28 and TRBJ1-2, with a possible D match to TRBD1 (6 bases). The CDR3 is 15 residues long. The ends were cut back, 5 bases at V and 6 bases at J, with 19 bases in the middle. The germline V gene encodes CDR1 MDHEN and CDR2 SYDVKM. CDR3 region: CASSPLDSATHGYTF. DNA of the CDR3: TGTGCCAGCAGTCCCCTGGACAGCGCCACGCATGGCTACACCTTC.

The chain combines TRBV3-1 (or the pseudogene TRBV3-2) with TRBJ2-5, with TRBD2 matching over 8 bases. Trimming cost V 3 bases and J 6 bases; bases outside gene matches: 15. Germline assignment: CDR1 LGHDT and CDR2 YNNKEL (reference sequence). The CDR3 is 17 residues long. The CDR3 nucleotides are TGTGCCAGCAGCCATGGGACTAGAAGGGGTAGGGAAAAGACCCAGTACTTC. Translated: CASSHGTRRGREKTQYF.

This chain links TRBV5-1 with TRBJ1-3; D gene uncertain. With 1 base removed from V and 0 bases from J, the gap between germline ends came to 5 bases. Germline V gene lookup returns CDR1 SGHRS and CDR2 YFSETQ. CDR3 length: 14 residues. The CDR3 DNA is TGCGCCAGCAGCTTGACAGTCTCTGGAAACACCATATATTTT. Translated: CASSLTVSGNTIYF.

V usage is TRBV6-6 and J usage is TRBJ1-2, with TRBD1 matching 9 bases. This CDR3 is built from 15 residues. Germline V gene lookup returns CDR1 MNHNY and CDR2 SVGAGI (reference sequence). Trimming at V came to 5 bases and at J to 4 bases, leaving 8 bases not matched to a gene. The CDR3 DNA reads TGTGCCAGCAGTCCTCCGGGACAGGGACTCTATGGCTACACCTTC. This gives the protein CASSPPGQGLYGYTF.

V usage is TRBV21-1 and J usage is TRBJ2-2; no DNA check was done on the table's D call, TRBD2. TRBV21-1 has pseudogene status. The CDR3 is made up of 16 amino acids. This CDR3 reads CASSSVAGGPVGELFF. Written as DNA, the CDR3 is TGTGCCAGCAGCTCCGTAGCGGGAGGGCCGGTCGGGGAGCTGTTTTTT.

The rearrangement uses TRBV5-4 and TRBJ1-4; D is perhaps TRBD1 (6 bases). Looked up from germline, CDR1 is SGHNT and CDR2 is YYREEE (reference sequence). The CDR3 is 15 residues long. The germline V and J ends were trimmed by 0 bases and 3 bases, with 9 bases remaining between them. DNA for the CDR3: TGTGCCAGCAGCTTGGTCGGGGGGCCTAATGAAAAACTGTTTTTT. It yields the protein CASSLVGGPNEKLFF.